A selection of T cell receptor beta chains follows, all from one sample in a study of early T cells in non-severe SARS-CoV-2 infection. One entry per CDR3 protein results from TCRdb running MiXCR on the 5' RACE reads. The sample records about 25,000 distinct CDR3 sequences, 3.5% to 5.5% being singletons. The sample consisted of whole blood. All receptors derive from an adult who was a healthcare worker with PCR-confirmed SARS-CoV-2 infection or an uninfected control (not recorded which). The CDR3 runs from the conserved cysteine through the conserved F or W. The D gene is left open where the match is weak. A clone size is listed for some rows: how often the clone was seen (once, few, many), or a class if it is expanded.

size: many; V: TRBV19; D: -; J: TRBJ2-7; DNA: TGTGCCAGTAGTCTCCACCAGGACTACGAGCAGTACTTC; CDR3: CASSLHQDYEQYF
size: many; V: TRBV18; D: -; J: TRBJ1-5; DNA: TGTGCCAGCTCACCGAGGCGGACTAATCAGCCCCAGCATTTT; CDR3: CASSPRRTNQPQHF
size: many; V: TRBV18; D: -; J: TRBJ2-7; DNA: TGTGCCAGCTCACCATTTGGGTTAGAGCAGTACTTC; CDR3: CASSPFGLEQYF
size: few; V: TRBV2; D: -; J: TRBJ2-1; DNA: TGTGCCAGCAGTGTCGGGGGAGTAACTGAGCAGTTCTTC; CDR3: CASSVGGVTEQFF
size: many; V: TRBV12-3/TRBV12-4; D: -; J: TRBJ2-7; DNA: TGTGCCAGCAGTTTTCCCGCTTCCTACGAGCAGTACTTC; CDR3: CASSFPASYEQYF
size: -; V: TRBV7-9; D: TRBD1; J: TRBJ2-7; DNA: TGTGCCAGCAGCTTTGACAGGGTGCCCTACGAGCAGTACTTC; CDR3: CASSFDRVPYEQYF
size: many; V: TRBV10-1; D: -; J: TRBJ2-7; DNA: TGCGCCAGCAGTGAGTCTGGGACACCTCAGCAGTACTTC; CDR3: CASSESGTPQQYF
size: many; V: TRBV15; D: TRBD2; J: TRBJ2-7; DNA: TGTGCCACCAGCAGAGATCGTTCTGGGACTAGTTCCTACGAGCAGTACTTC; CDR3: CATSRDRSGTSSYEQYF
size: many; V: TRBV4-3; D: -; J: TRBJ1-2; DNA: TGCGCCAGCAGCCAAGATTCTGGGCAGGGGTATGGCTACACCTTC; CDR3: CASSQDSGQGYGYTF
size: many; V: TRBV7-9; D: -; J: TRBJ2-5; DNA: TGTGCCAGCAGCTTAGCGGCCAGGGAAGAGACCCAGTACTTC; CDR3: CASSLAAREETQYF
size: many; V: TRBV29-1; D: TRBD2; J: TRBJ2-1; DNA: TGCAGCGGCGCCTCAGCGGGAGTAGAGTTCTTC; CDR3: CSGASAGVEFF
size: many; V: TRBV6-1; D: -; J: TRBJ1-3; DNA: TGTGCCAGCAGTGAACAGGGAAGGGCCGGAAACACCATATATTTT; CDR3: CASSEQGRAGNTIYF
size: few; V: TRBV12-3/TRBV12-4; D: -; J: TRBJ2-1; DNA: TGTGCCAGCAGTCCAGAGACAGGAGCCAATGAGCAGTTCTTC; CDR3: CASSPETGANEQFF
size: few; V: TRBV6-6; D: -; J: TRBJ1-5; DNA: TGTGCCAGCAGTGAAGGACTTACAAATCAGCCCCAGCATTTT; CDR3: CASSEGLTNQPQHF
size: -; V: TRBV6-5; D: TRBD2; J: TRBJ2-1; DNA: TGTGCCAGCAGTTACCCTAGCGGCAGCTCCTACAATGAGCAGTTCTTC; CDR3: CASSYPSGSSYNEQFF
size: few; V: TRBV7-8; D: TRBD2; J: TRBJ2-1; DNA: TGTGCCAGCAGCTTGGGGACTAGCGGGAATGAGCAGTTCTTC; CDR3: CASSLGTSGNEQFF
size: many; V: TRBV10-3; D: -; J: TRBJ2-1; DNA: TGTGCCATCAGTGAAACCTACAATGAGCAGTTCTTC; CDR3: CAISETYNEQFF
size: many; V: TRBV11-2; D: TRBD1; J: TRBJ2-5; DNA: TGTGCCAGCAGCCCCCTTCGAGGGGGCGGGGAGACCCAGTACTTC; CDR3: CASSPLRGGGETQYF
size: many; V: TRBV28; D: -; J: TRBJ2-5; DNA: TGTGCCAGCAGTCCCCGGGGGTTAGCGAAGGAGACCCAGTACTTC; CDR3: CASSPRGLAKETQYF
size: many; V: TRBV5-1; D: -; J: TRBJ2-7; DNA: TGCGCCAGCAGCTTGTCAGGCCACGAGCAGTACTTC; CDR3: CASSLSGHEQYF
size: many; V: TRBV18; D: TRBD1; J: TRBJ1-1; DNA: TGTGCCAGCTCACCAAGACAGGGGGCGGATGAAGCTTTCTTT; CDR3: CASSPRQGADEAFF
size: many; V: TRBV7-9; D: -; J: TRBJ1-1; DNA: TGTGCCAGCAGCTTAGCGAAGGATATGAACACTGAAGCTTTCTTT; CDR3: CASSLAKDMNTEAFF
size: many; V: TRBV11-2; D: TRBD1; J: TRBJ2-7; DNA: TGTGCCAGCAGCCGGACAGGGGCATCCTACGAGCAGTACTTC; CDR3: CASSRTGASYEQYF
size: many; V: TRBV18; D: TRBD2; J: TRBJ2-1; DNA: TGTGCCAGCTCACCACTCCGCCTAGCGGGAGCACAATCCTACAATGAGCAGTTCTTC; CDR3: CASSPLRLAGAQSYNEQFF
size: many; V: TRBV10-3; D: -; J: TRBJ2-1; DNA: TGTGCCAGTGGACGTGACCCCAACAATGAGCAGTTCTTC; CDR3: CASGRDPNNEQFF
size: many; V: TRBV29-1; D: -; J: TRBJ2-1; DNA: TGCAGCGCCGACCGGGACACGAGATACAATGAGCAGTTCTTC; CDR3: CSADRDTRYNEQFF
size: many; V: TRBV4-1; D: -; J: TRBJ2-5; DNA: TGCGCCAGCAGCCAAGATCCGGGGGCTTGGGAGACCCAGTACTTC; CDR3: CASSQDPGAWETQYF